This T cell receptor beta chain emerged from a study of Ad26.COV2.S vaccination and SARS-CoV-2 variants. Described treatment: around 19 received Ad26.COV2.S at low or high dose, single or two shots; 5 received placebo; per-sample allocation not given. The investigators took samples on day 63 after the first vaccine or placebo injection. The junction had 4 bases not matched to a gene; V was cut back by 4 bases and J by 2 bases. This CDR3 spans 15 amino acids. The V gene's germline CDR1 is LGHDT and CDR2 YNNKEL (reference sequence). General study results and limits: Breadth and depth estimates from TCRs may understate total T cell responses.

A word on this clone: Its antigen is still unknown.

TCRdb's table, derived via immunoSEQ multiplex PCR, lists solely in-frame clones and lacks some. The data hold roughly 680,000 clones, with 89% observed a single time. This receptor was obtained from a person aged 18-65 years who received the Ad26.COV2.S COVID-19 vaccine or a placebo. This sequence joins TRBV3-1 (or the pseudogene TRBV3-2) and TRBJ2-5; 10 positions agree with TRBD1. This material consisted of peripheral blood, taken in a trial of Ad26.COV2.S vaccine versus placebo. The CDR3 DNA is TGTGCCAGCAGCCCTGGGACAGGGGCTCAAGAGACCCAGTACTTC. Translated, it gives CASSPGTGAQETQYF.